The 4 T cell receptor beta chains reported below all come from one sample, sequenced in a study of identical twins. TCRdb used MiXCR to reprocess the 5' RACE reads, holding one entry per CDR3 protein. In the table there are under 900,000 distinct CDR3 sequences, 9% to 15% of which are singletons. These same records also appear under a second study, on yellow fever vaccine responses in identical twins.

The sequenced sample was PBMCs. The receptors here all came from a woman aged 18-29 years in good health.

The chain links TRBV6-5 to TRBJ2-7, with 7 bases matching TRBD2. The CDR3 is made up of 15 amino acids. Germline V gene lookup returns CDR1 MNHEY and CDR2 SVGAGI. Trimming cost V 0 bases and J 4 bases; bases outside gene matches: 6. CDR3 residues: CASSYSRAGDYEQYV. As DNA, the CDR3 is TGTGCCAGCAGTTACTCGAGGGCGGGAGATTACGAGCAGTACGTC.

This clonotype appeared many times. The CDR3 sequence: CASSSAFRGQYF. The CDR3 coding sequence is TGTGCCAGCAGTTCCGCGTTCCGCGGGCAGTACTTC. The chain uses TRBV12-3 or TRBV12-4 and TRBJ2-7; D call uncertain. The CDR3 length is 12 residues. Between the trimmed V and J ends, which lost 4 bases and 9 bases, there was a span of 13 bases.

This clonotype was observed many times. The genes are TRBV15 and TRBJ1-4, with 10 nucleotides matching TRBD1. After removal of 1 base from V and 6 bases from J, the junction contained 8 bases not matched to a gene. CDR1 and CDR2 (germline): LNHNV, YYDKDF (reference sequence). The CDR3 extends over 17 amino acids. The CDR3 region is CATSRAKIGTGDEKLFF. CDR3 sequence (DNA): TGTGCCACCAGCAGAGCCAAGATCGGGACAGGGGATGAAAAACTGTTTTTT.

This clonotype was seen many times. The chain couples TRBV5-1 to TRBJ2-1; 16 bases align to TRBD2. The CDR3 is 17 residues long. CDR1 and CDR2 (germline): SGHRS, YFSETQ. The V and J ends lost 3 bases and 9 bases, in that order; junction bases with no gene match: 9. CDR3 amino acids: CASSSGLAGGDPREQFF. As DNA, the CDR3 is TGCGCCAGCAGCTCGGGACTAGCGGGAGGGGATCCGCGTGAGCAGTTCTTC.